Following are 4 T cell receptor beta chains from one sample sequenced in a study of vaccination and CD4 T cells after COVID-19. Treatment defined: roughly 11-day PBMC culture with coronavirus spike peptide pools or control peptides (ViraFEST assay). The Oncomine TCR Beta short-read assay generated sequence data from the DNA of cultured CD4+ T cells. MiXCR, applied by TCRdb to the PCR reads, yields one record per CDR3 protein. This sample has 15,000 or so distinct CDR3 sequences, with roughly three fifths found just once. Their recognized antigens are unknown. Sequencing was done on a sample of CD4+ T cells from blood, cultured in vitro. All receptors derive from a human donor who had recovered from COVID-19.

This chain connects TRBV12-3 or TRBV12-4 to TRBJ1-5; a possible D gene is TRBD1 (6 bases). Trimming stripped 8 bases from V and 3 bases from J, with 14 bases between. The CDR3 runs to 14 residues. In DNA form, the CDR3 reads TGTGCCAGCTCACGACAGGCGATCAATCAGCCCCAGCATTTT. Protein sequence: CASSRQAINQPQHF.

The chain couples TRBV20-1 to TRBJ2-7; D possibly corresponds to TRBD2 (6 bases). The germline V gene has CDR1 DFQATT and CDR2 SNEGSKA (reference sequence). With 3 bases removed from V and 7 bases from J, the gap between germline ends came to 22 bases. The CDR3 contains 15 residues. The CDR3: CSASVRRATVWEQYF. The CDR3 bases are TGCAGTGCTAGCGTCAGGAGGGCCACTGTGTGGGAGCAGTACTTC.

This chain connects TRBV6-1 to TRBJ1-1; D is unresolved. The CDR3 is made up of 15 amino acids. Germline V lookup: CDR1 MNHNS, CDR2 SASEGT. V lost 2 bases and J 1 base, leaving 11 bases between the germline ends. In DNA, the CDR3 is TGTGCCAGCAGTGAAATGACCAGAACGAACACTGAAGCTTTCTTT. Translation: CASSEMTRTNTEAFF.

This clonotype was detected only a few times. The V gene is TRBV12-3 or TRBV12-4, the J gene TRBJ2-1, with 8 bases that match TRBD2. With 6 bases clipped from V and 6 bases from J, the junction kept 10 bases outside the gene matches. The length of the CDR3 is 15 residues. The CDR3: CASSRRSGGLNEQFF. CDR3 DNA sequence: TGTGCCAGCAGCCGACGGTCGGGGGGGCTCAATGAGCAGTTCTTC.